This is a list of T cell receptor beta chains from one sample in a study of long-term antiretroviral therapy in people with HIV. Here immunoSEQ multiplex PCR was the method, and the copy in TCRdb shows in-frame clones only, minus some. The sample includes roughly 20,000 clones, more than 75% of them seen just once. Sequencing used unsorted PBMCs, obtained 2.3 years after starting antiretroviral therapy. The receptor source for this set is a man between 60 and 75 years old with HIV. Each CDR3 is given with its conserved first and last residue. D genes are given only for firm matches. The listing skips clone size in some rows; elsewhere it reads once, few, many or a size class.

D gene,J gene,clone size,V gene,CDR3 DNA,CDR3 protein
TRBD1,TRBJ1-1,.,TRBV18,TGTGCCAGCTCAACTCAGGGCGGGACAGGGCTCACGAACACTGAAGCTTTCTTT,CASSTQGGTGLTNTEAFF
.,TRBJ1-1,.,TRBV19,TGTGCCAGTAGTATGGTTGGGGGCCCCAGCACTGAAGCTTTCTTT,CASSMVGGPSTEAFF
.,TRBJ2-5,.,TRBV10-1,TGCGCCAGCAGTGGCAGGGTACAAGAGACCCAGTACTTC,CASSGRVQETQYF
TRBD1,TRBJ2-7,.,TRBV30,TGTGCCTGGAGTGGGACCCGAATTTCCGGGACAGGGGGCTTCTACGAGCAGTACTTC,CAWSGTRISGTGGFYEQYF
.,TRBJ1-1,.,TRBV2,TGTGCCAGCAGTAAGGAACAGGAGGGAGCTTTCTTT,CASSKEQEGAFF
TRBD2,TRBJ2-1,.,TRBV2,TGTGCCAGCTCAGGGACTAGCGGACACAATGAGCAGTTCTTC,CASSGTSGHNEQFF
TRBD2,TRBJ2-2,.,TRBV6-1,TGTGCCAGCAGCCCGGGACTAGCCCCCGGGGAGCTGTTTTTT,CASSPGLAPGELFF
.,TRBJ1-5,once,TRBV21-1,TGTGCCAGCAGCAAAGTTAGGTCAGGGGGGTATAGCAATCAGCCCCAGCATTTT,CASSKVRSGGYSNQPQHF
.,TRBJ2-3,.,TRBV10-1,TGCGCCAGCGAAGCTCCGCGGACAGATACGCAGTATTTT,CASEAPRTDTQYF
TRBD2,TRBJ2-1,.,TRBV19,TGTGCCAGTAGTGGGGGCGGGAGGGCCTCGGGGAATGAGCAGTTCTTC,CASSGGGRASGNEQFF
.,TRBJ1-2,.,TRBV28,TGTGCCAGCAGTACGCGGGCGTGGAGCTACACCTTC,CASSTRAWSYTF
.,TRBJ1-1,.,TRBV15,TGTGCCACCAGCAGGGGAGAAGGGATCATGAACACTGAAGCTTTCTTT,CATSRGEGIMNTEAFF
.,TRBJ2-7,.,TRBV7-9,TGTGCCAGCGGACAAACCGGGGGGCCCTTAGACTCCGAGCAGTACTTC,CASGQTGGPLDSEQYF
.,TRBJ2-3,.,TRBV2,TGTGCCAGCAGTGAGAACAGACCAGATACGCAGTATTTT,CASSENRPDTQYF
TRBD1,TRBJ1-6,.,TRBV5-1,TGCGCCAGCAGCTTTACAGGGGGCAATTCACCCCTCCACTTT,CASSFTGGNSPLHF
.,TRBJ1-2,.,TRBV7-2,TGTGCCAGCAGTCTCGAGGGGGGCGGGTTCGGTGGCTACACCTTC,CASSLEGGGFGGYTF
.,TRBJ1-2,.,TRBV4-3,TGCGCCAGCAGCCAAGATCCTCGCCTCCGGGGGCCCTATGGCTACACCTTC,CASSQDPRLRGPYGYTF
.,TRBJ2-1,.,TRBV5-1,TGCGCCAGCAGTGGGGCGGACGGCTCCTACAATGAGCAGTTCTTC,CASSGADGSYNEQFF
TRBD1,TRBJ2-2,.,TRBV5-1,TGCGCCAGCAGTGGAGGACAGGACCCTCAGAACACCGGGGAGCTGTTTTTT,CASSGGQDPQNTGELFF
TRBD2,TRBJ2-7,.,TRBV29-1,TGCAGCGTTGAACTAGCGGGCGTCTCCTACGAGCAGTACTTC,CSVELAGVSYEQYF
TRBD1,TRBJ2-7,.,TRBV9,TGTGCCAGCAGCATGGGACAGGGAAACTACGAGCAGTACTTC,CASSMGQGNYEQYF
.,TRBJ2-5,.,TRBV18,TGTGCCAGCTCACCAGGCAGAATGGTCCAGTACTTC,CASSPGRMVQYF
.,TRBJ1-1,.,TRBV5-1,TGCGCCAGCAGCTTGCATAGTGGTGAAGCTTTCTTT,CASSLHSGEAFF
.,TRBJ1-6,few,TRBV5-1,TGCGCCAGCAGCTTGTCCTCCTATAATTCACCCCTCCACTTT,CASSLSSYNSPLHF
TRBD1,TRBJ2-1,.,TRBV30,TGTGCCTGGAGCGCGAAACAGGGGGATTACAATGAGCAGTTCTTC,CAWSAKQGDYNEQFF
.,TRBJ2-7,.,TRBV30,TGTGCCTGGAGCCGGTTGGGCCGACAGGACTACGAGCAGTACTTC,CAWSRLGRQDYEQYF
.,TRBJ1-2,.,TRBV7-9,TGTGCCAGCAGCTTAGCGATAACGGATGGCTACACCTTC,CASSLAITDGYTF
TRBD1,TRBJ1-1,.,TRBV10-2,TGCGCCAGCAACCCGGGACAGGGGAACACTGAAGCTTTCTTT,CASNPGQGNTEAFF
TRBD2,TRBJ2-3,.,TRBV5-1,TGCGCCAGCCAATCAGCGGGGGGCACAGATACGCAGTATTTT,CASQSAGGTDTQYF
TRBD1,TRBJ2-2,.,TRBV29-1,TGCAGCGTGAACAGCGCGGACAGGGGGAAGACCGGGGAGCTGTTTTTT,CSVNSADRGKTGELFF
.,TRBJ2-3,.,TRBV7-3,TGTGCCAGCAGCTTGAAACCTAGCACAGATACGCAGTATTTT,CASSLKPSTDTQYF
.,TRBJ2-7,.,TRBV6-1,TGTGCCAGCAGTGAACACAGGGACACCTACGAGCAGTACTTC,CASSEHRDTYEQYF
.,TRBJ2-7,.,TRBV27,TGTGCCAGCCCGCCTTCGGGGAGTCCCTACGAGCAGTACTTC,CASPPSGSPYEQYF
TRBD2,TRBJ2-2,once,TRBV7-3,TGTGCCAGCAGCTTCGGGGGGGCTGGCACCGGGGAGCTGTTTTTT,CASSFGGAGTGELFF
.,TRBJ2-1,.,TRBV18,TGTGCCAGCTCACCATCCAGACCGGGGACCGGCAATGAGCAGTTCTTC,CASSPSRPGTGNEQFF
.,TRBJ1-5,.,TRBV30,TGTGCCTGGAGTGTAGTTAGCAATCAGCCCCAGCATTTT,CAWSVVSNQPQHF
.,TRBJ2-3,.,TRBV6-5,TGTGCCAGCAGTTACTCGACCCTTACAGATACGCAGTATTTT,CASSYSTLTDTQYF
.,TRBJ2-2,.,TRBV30,TGTGCCTGGAGTGTACACACCGGGGAGCTGTTTTTT,CAWSVHTGELFF
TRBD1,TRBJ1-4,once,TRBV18,TGTGCCAGCTCTTGGCCGGGACAGGGATTCAATGAAAAACTGTTTTTT,CASSWPGQGFNEKLFF
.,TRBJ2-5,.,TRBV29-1,TGCAGCGTTCGACGGTTCCAAGAGACCCAGTACTTC,CSVRRFQETQYF
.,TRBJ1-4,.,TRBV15,TGTGCCACCAGCAGAATCGGGGGCGTGGAGGAAAAACTGTTTTTT,CATSRIGGVEEKLFF
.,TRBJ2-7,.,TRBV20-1,TGCAGTGCTAGAGCCGACTACGAGCAGTACTTC,CSARADYEQYF
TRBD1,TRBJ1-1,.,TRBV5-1,TGCGCCAGCAGCACAGGGGGGAACACTGAAGCTTTCTTT,CASSTGGNTEAFF
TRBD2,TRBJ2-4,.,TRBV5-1,TGCGCCAGCAGCGAGGGACTAGCGGGAGATCGCATTCAGTACTTC,CASSEGLAGDRIQYF
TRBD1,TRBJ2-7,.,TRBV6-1,TGTGCCAGCAGTGTCACAGGGGCCGAGCAGTACTTC,CASSVTGAEQYF
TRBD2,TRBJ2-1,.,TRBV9,TGTGCCAGCACCCCACTAGCCGGGAGGGCCTACAATGAGCAGTTCTTC,CASTPLAGRAYNEQFF
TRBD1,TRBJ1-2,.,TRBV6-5,TGTGCCAGCAGGACAGACAGGGACTATGGCTACACCTTC,CASRTDRDYGYTF
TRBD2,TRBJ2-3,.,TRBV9,TGTGCCAGCAGCGCCTCCGGGACTAGCGGAGATACGCAGTATTTT,CASSASGTSGDTQYF
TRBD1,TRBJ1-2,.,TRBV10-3,TGTGCCATCAGTGACAGGGGGGAAGGCTACACCTTC,CAISDRGEGYTF
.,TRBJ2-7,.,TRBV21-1,TGTGCCAGTTTCCCAATAGCGGGGGGCAACTACGAGCAGTACTTC,CASFPIAGGNYEQYF
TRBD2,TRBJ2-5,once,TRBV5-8,TGTGCCAGCAGCTTTGGACTAGGGCCAGAGACCCAGTACTTC,CASSFGLGPETQYF
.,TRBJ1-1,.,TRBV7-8,TGTGCCAGCAGCTTAACCCAAGGAGGCACTGAAGCTTTCTTT,CASSLTQGGTEAFF
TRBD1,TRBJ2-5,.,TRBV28,TGTGCCAGCAGTTTACGGGGACAGGGGATTTTGGAGACCCAGTACTTC,CASSLRGQGILETQYF
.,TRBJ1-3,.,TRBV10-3,TGTGCCACAGAACAGGGCCCCTCTGGAAACACCATATATTTT,CATEQGPSGNTIYF
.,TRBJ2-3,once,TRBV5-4,TGTGCCAGCAGCTTGGCCGTCGGAGGAGATACGCAGTATTTT,CASSLAVGGDTQYF
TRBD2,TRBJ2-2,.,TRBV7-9,TGTGCCAGCAGACTAGCGGGAGCGGTCACCGGGGAGCTGTTTTTT,CASRLAGAVTGELFF
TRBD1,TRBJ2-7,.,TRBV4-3,TGCGCCAGCAGCCAAACAGGGGGATCCTACGAGCAGTACTTC,CASSQTGGSYEQYF